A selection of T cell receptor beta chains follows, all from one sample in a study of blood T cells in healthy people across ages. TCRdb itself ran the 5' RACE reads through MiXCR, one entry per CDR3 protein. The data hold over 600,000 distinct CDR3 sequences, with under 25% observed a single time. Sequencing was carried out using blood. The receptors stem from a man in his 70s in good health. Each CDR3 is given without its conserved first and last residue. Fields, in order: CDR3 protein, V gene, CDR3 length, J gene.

ASTRWSYETQY,TRBV6-2/TRBV6-3,11,TRBJ2-5
SVDGGSGTDTQY,TRBV29-1,12,TRBJ2-3
ASTKGQSPGTEAF,TRBV11-2,13,TRBJ1-1
ASSSRLAGESDTQY,TRBV28,14,TRBJ2-3
AISEGGDYEQY,TRBV10-3,11,TRBJ2-7
ASSLLTGDTQY,TRBV27,11,TRBJ2-3
ASSLIRAERQHEQF,TRBV7-9,14,TRBJ2-1
ASSLAAGGREQY,TRBV11-2,12,TRBJ2-7
ASSRADNNEQF,TRBV4-1,11,.
ASSWTGGSYEQY,TRBV12-3/TRBV12-4,12,TRBJ2-7
ASNLDSLTKNIQY,TRBV2,13,TRBJ2-4
SAPMGGLYEQY,TRBV20-1,11,TRBJ2-7
ASSPRQDNYGYT,TRBV12-3/TRBV12-4,12,TRBJ1-2
ASSLRYGSTNEKLF,TRBV7-2,14,TRBJ1-4
SASEFQETQY,TRBV20-1,10,TRBJ2-5
ASSQTGTVYEKLF,TRBV5-1,13,TRBJ1-4
SAGAVSRGTNEKLF,TRBV20-1,14,TRBJ1-4
ATSEVLAGGRDCNEQF,TRBV24-1,16,.
ASSPQRGSSYNEQF,TRBV18,14,TRBJ2-1
ASKPQGTDNTEAS,TRBV28,13,TRBJ1-1
ASSDEGLAGVSEQF,TRBV2,14,TRBJ2-1
ASSPTGEMTEAF,TRBV12-3/TRBV12-4,12,TRBJ1-1
SAMTSGNLEQY,TRBV20-1,11,.
SARGGLAGGLVDEQF,TRBV20-1,15,.
SAYGAAGAGTDTQY,TRBV20-1,14,TRBJ2-3
ASSVWEDTEAF,TRBV6-1,11,TRBJ1-1
SASSVTSAYNEQF,TRBV20-1,13,TRBJ2-1
SARSANRALDGYEQY,TRBV20-1,15,.
ASSILGLVKAKNIQY,TRBV19,15,TRBJ2-4
ASQGDAGYT,TRBV3-1,9,TRBJ1-2
ASSQAGLNTGELF,TRBV3-1,13,TRBJ2-2